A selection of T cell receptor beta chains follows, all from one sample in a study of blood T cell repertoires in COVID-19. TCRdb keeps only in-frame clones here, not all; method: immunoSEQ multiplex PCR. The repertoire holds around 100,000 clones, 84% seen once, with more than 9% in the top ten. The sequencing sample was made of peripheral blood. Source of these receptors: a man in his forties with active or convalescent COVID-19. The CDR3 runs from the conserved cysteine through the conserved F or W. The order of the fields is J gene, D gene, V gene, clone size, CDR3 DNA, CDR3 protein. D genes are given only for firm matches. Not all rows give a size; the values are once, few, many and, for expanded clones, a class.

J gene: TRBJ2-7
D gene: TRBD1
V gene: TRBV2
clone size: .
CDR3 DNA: TGTGCCAGCAGTGCAACCCCGACAGGGGGTATAGAGCAGTACTTC
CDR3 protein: CASSATPTGGIEQYF

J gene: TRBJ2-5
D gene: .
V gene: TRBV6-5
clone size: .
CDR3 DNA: TGTGCCAGCAGTTACCTAGAAGGGGCAAGAGAGGCCCAGTACTTC
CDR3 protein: CASSYLEGAREAQYF

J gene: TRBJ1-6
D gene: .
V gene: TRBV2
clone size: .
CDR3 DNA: TGTGCCAGCAGTCTACAGGGACGAAATTCACCCCTCCACTTT
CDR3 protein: CASSLQGRNSPLHF

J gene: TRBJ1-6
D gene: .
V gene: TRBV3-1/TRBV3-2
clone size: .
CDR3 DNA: TGTGCCAGCAGCCAAGGTTTACAGCTTAATTCACCCCTCCACTTT
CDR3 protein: CASSQGLQLNSPLHF

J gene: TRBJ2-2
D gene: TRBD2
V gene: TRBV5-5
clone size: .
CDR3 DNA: TGTGCCAGCAGCTTGTCCCTAGCGGGAGACACCGGGGAGCTGTTTTTT
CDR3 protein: CASSLSLAGDTGELFF

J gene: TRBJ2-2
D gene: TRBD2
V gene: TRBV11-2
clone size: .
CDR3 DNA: TGTGCCAGCAGCGCCGGACTAGCGGGGGGGGGCGGGGAGCTGTTTTTT
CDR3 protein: CASSAGLAGGGGELFF

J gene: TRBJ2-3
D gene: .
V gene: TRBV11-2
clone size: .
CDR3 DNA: TGTGCCAGCAGCTTAGCCGAGAGGACAGATACGCAGTATTTT
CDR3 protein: CASSLAERTDTQYF

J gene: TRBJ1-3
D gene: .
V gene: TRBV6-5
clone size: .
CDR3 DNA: TGTGCCAGCAGCCGTACAGGTACCTCTGGAAACACCATATATTTT
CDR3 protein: CASSRTGTSGNTIYF

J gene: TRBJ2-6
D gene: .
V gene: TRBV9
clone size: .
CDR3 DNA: TGTGCCAGCAGCGTGGAGGGGTCACTAAGCTCTGGGGCCAACGTCCTGACTTTC
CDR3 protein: CASSVEGSLSSGANVLTF

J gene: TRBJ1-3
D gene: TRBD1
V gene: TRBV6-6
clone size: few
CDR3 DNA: TGTGCCAGCAGTCCCGGGACAGCCAGACTCTCTGGAAACACCATATATTTT
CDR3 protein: CASSPGTARLSGNTIYF

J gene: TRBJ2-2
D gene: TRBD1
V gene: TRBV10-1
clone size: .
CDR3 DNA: TGCGCCGGGTCCGCGACAGGGCTCGCGAACACCGGGGAGCTGTTTTTT
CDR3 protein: CAGSATGLANTGELFF

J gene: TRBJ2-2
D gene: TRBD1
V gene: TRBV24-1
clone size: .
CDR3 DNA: TGTGCCACCGGGGGACAGGGGTTCAGCACCGGGGAGCTGTTTTTT
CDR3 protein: CATGGQGFSTGELFF

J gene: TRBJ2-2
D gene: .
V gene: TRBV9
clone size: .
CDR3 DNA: TGTGCCAGCAGCGTAGAGCCCGGGGGGCCGTACACCGGGGAGCTGTTTTTT
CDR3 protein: CASSVEPGGPYTGELFF

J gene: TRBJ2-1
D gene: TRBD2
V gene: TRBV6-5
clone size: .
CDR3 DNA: TGTGCCAGCAGTATTACTAGCGGGGGTTTCAGTGAGCAGTTCTTC
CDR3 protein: CASSITSGGFSEQFF

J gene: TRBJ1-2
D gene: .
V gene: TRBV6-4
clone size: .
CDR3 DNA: TGTGCCAGCAGTGACTCGATGGGGCGAGGTGGCTACACCTTC
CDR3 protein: CASSDSMGRGGYTF

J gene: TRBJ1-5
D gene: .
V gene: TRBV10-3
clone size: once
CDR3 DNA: TGTGCCATCAGTCCGCAGGGGTTACTGGGTCAGCCCCAGCATTTT
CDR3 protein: CAISPQGLLGQPQHF

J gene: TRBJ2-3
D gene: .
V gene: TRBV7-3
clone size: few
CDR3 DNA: TGTGCCAGCAGCTTAACGGGACTTAGCACAGATACGCAGTATTTT
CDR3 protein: CASSLTGLSTDTQYF

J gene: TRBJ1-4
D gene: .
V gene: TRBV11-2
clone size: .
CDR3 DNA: TGTGCCAGCAGGAGGAGAACTAATGAAAAACTGTTTTTT
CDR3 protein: CASRRRTNEKLFF

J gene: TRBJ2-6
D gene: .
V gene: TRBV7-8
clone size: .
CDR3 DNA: TGTGCCAGCAGCTACAGCTCTGGGGCCAACGTCCTGACTTTC
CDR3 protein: CASSYSSGANVLTF

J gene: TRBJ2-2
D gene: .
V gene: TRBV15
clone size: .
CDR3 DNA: TGTGCCACCAGCAGGGGCACCCGGTTTGGGGCTTCCACCGGGGAGCTGTTTTTT
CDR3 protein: CATSRGTRFGASTGELFF

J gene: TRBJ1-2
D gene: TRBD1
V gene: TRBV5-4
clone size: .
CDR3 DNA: TGTGCCAGCAGCCGGGACAGTAACTATGGCTACACCTTC
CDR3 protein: CASSRDSNYGYTF

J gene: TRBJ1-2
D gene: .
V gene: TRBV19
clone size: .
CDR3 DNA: TGTGCCAGCACCCCACGACAGGACGGGTATGGCTACACCTTC
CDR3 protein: CASTPRQDGYGYTF

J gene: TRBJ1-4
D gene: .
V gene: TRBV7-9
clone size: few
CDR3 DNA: TGTGCCAGCAGACCCGAACGGACCCCAGGGCTGAGAGGTGAAAAACTGTTTTTT
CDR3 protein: CASRPERTPGLRGEKLFF

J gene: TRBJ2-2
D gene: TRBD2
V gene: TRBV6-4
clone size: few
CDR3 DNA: TGTGCCAGCAGTGACGGGACTAGCGACACCGGGGAGCTGTTTTTT
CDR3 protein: CASSDGTSDTGELFF

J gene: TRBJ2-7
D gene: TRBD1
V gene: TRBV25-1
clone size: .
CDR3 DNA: TGTGCCAGCGCCCGGACAGGCGAGCAGTACTTC
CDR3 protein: CASARTGEQYF

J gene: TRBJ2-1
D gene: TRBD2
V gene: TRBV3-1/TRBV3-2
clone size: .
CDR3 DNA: TGTGCCAGCAGCCACGGACTAGCGGGGGGGCGGAATGAGCAGTTCTTC
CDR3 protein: CASSHGLAGGRNEQFF

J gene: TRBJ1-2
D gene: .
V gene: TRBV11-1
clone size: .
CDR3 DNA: TGTGCCAGCAGCTTTACAGGGATAGATCCCTATGGCTACACCTTC
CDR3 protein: CASSFTGIDPYGYTF

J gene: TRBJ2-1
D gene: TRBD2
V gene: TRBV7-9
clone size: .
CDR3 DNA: TGTGCCAGCAGCTTAGCGGGGGTAGCGGGGGCAGGATGGCAGTTCTTC
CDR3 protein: CASSLAGVAGAGWQFF

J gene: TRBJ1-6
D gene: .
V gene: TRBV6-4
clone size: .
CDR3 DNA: TGTGCCAGCAGTGAAGCCTTTAGTTCACCCCTCCACTTT
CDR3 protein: CASSEAFSSPLHF

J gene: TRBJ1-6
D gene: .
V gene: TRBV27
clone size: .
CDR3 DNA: TGTGCCAGCCTACGGGATAGCTCCTATAATTCACCCCTCCACTTT
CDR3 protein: CASLRDSSYNSPLHF

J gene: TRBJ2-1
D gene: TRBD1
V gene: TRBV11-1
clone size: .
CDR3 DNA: TGTGCCAGCAGCTTAATGGGGGGACAGGAACTCTTC
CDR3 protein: CASSLMGGQELF

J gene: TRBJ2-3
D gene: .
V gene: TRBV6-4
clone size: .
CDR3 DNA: TGTGCCAGCAGCTTAGGAGGTTTGGCAGATACGCAGTATTTT
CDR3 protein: CASSLGGLADTQYF

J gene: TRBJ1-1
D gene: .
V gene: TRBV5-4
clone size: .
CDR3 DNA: TGTGCCAGCAGCTTGTTGACAGCCAACACTGAAGCTTTCTTT
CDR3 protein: CASSLLTANTEAFF

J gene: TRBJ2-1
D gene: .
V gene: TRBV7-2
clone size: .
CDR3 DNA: TGTGCCAGCAGCTCCCGGCAGGGCTACAATGAGCAGTTCTTC
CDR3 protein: CASSSRQGYNEQFF

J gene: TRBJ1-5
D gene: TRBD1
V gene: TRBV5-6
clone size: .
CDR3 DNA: TGTGCCAGCAGAAAACAGGGGGCAGAGCCCCAGCATTTT
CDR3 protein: CASRKQGAEPQHF

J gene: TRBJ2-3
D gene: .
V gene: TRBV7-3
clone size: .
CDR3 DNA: TGTGCCAGCAGCTTAAAAGGGGGAGGCACAGATACGCAGTATTTT
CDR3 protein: CASSLKGGGTDTQYF

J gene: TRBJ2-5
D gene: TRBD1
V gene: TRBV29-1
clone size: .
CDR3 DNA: TGCAGCGTTGAGTTCATGGGACAGGGGTGGGAGACCCAGTACTTC
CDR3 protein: CSVEFMGQGWETQYF

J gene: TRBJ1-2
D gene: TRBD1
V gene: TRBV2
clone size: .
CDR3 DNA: TGTGCCAGCAGGGACAGGATCTATGGCTACACCTTC
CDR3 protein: CASRDRIYGYTF

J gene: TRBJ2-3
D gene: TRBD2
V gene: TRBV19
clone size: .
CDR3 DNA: TGTGCCAGTAGTATTCGGCGGGGGGGCCGCGATACGCAGTATTTT
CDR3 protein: CASSIRRGGRDTQYF

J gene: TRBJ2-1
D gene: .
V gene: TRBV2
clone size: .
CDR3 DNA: TGTGCCAGCAGGCACGACAGGTTTAGCTCCTACAATGAGCAGTTCTTC
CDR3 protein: CASRHDRFSSYNEQFF

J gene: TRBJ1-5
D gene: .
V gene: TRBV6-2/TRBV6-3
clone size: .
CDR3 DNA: TGTGCCAGCAGTAGGAGAGGTTTGAGCAATCAGCCCCAGCATTTT
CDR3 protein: CASSRRGLSNQPQHF

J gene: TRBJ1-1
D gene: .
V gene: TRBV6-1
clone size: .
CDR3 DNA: TGTGCCAGCAGTGAAGAAGCAGGGAGGGACACTGAAGCTTTCTTT
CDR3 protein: CASSEEAGRDTEAFF

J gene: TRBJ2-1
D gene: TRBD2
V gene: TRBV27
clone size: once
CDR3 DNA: TGTGCCAGCAGTTTATCCGGACTAGCGGGGGCCTACAATGAGCAGTTCTTC
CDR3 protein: CASSLSGLAGAYNEQFF

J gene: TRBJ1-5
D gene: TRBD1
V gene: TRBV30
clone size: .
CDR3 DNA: TGTGCCTGGAAACCAGGGACAGGTGGAAATCAGCCCCAGCATTTT
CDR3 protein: CAWKPGTGGNQPQHF

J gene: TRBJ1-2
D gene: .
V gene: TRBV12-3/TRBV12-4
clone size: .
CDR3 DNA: TGTGCCAGCAGTTTAGAGACAGTGCATGGCTACACCTTC
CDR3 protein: CASSLETVHGYTF

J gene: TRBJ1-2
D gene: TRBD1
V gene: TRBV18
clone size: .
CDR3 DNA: TGTGCCAGCTCACAAGGACAGGGAAACAACTATGGCTACACCTTC
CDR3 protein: CASSQGQGNNYGYTF

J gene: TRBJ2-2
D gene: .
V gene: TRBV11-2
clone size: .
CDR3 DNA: TGTGCCAGCAGCTTAGGTCGAGAGACCGGGGAGCTGTTTTTT
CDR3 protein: CASSLGRETGELFF

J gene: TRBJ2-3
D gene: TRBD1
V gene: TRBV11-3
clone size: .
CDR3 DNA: TGTGCCAGCAGCTTTACAGGGGCTAGCACAGATACGCAGTATTTT
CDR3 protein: CASSFTGASTDTQYF

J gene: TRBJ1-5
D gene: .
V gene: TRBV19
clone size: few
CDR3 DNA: TGTGCCAGTAGTATAGATTACGGGGGAAATCAGCCCCAGCATTTT
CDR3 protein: CASSIDYGGNQPQHF

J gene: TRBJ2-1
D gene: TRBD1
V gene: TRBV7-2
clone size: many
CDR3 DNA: TGTGCCAGCAGCCTGCTCGCGGGACAGGGGAGAAATGAGCAGTTCTTC
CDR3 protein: CASSLLAGQGRNEQFF

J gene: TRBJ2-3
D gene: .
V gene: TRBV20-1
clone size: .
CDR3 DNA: TGCAGTGCTAGTGATTTGCGGACAGCATCAGGAGATACGCAGTATTTT
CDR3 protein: CSASDLRTASGDTQYF

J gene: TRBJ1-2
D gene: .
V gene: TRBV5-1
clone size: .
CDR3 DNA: TGCGCCAGCAGCTTTGAGGGTGACTATGGCTACACCTTC
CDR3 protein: CASSFEGDYGYTF